The 22 T cell receptor beta chains below come from one sample, sequenced in a study of cytomegalovirus exposure and HLA in healthy donors. The PCR was carried out with 60 Vbeta primers and 13 Jbeta primers. Clones were read by immunoSEQ multiplex PCR, and TCRdb kept only the in-frame ones, dropping some. The sample gives around 250,000 clones, roughly 91% of which show up once; 1.7% is in the top ten. The sample taken for sequencing was PBMCs. The receptors originated from a girl aged 2 to 10 in good health and CMV-seronegative.

J is TRBJ1-2 and V is TRBV27; a weak D match, TRBD1 (6 bases). The CDR3 has 13 amino acids. Trimming removed 5 bases from V and 2 bases from J, with 9 bases in between. Germline assignment: CDR1 MNHEY and CDR2 SMNVEV (reference sequence). CDR3 residues: CASSDQGNYGYTF. The DNA for the CDR3 is TGTGCCAGCAGTGACCAGGGGAACTATGGCTACACCTTC.

The chain joins TRBV18 to TRBJ1-2, with D possibly being TRBD1 (6 bases). The CDR3 runs 15 residues. V lost 0 bases and J 0 bases, leaving 8 bases between the germline ends. The germline V gene has CDR1 KGHSH and CDR2 LQKENI. Here the CDR3 DNA reads TGTGCCAGCTCACCACCGGGACAAGCTAACTATGGCTACACCTTC. Its protein is CASSPPGQANYGYTF. The entire variable domain, with the rest obtained from reference TRBV18 and TRBJ1-2, is as follows: NAGVMQNPRHLVRRRGQEARLRCSPMKGHSHVYWYRQLPEEGLKFMVYLQKENIIDESGMPKERFSAEFPKEGPSILRIQQVVRGDSAAYFCASSPPGQANYGYTFGSGTRLTVV.

The chain employs TRBV11-3 and TRBJ1-3, with a tentative D call TRBD1 (5 bases). The CDR3 is 15 residues long. The germline gives CDR1 SGHNT, CDR2 YENEEA. Trimming pared 4 bases from V and 0 bases from J, leaving 10 bases between. The CDR3 coding sequence is TGTGCCAGCAGCTCACCACAGGACTCTGGAAACACCATATATTTT. Translated: CASSSPQDSGNTIYF.

The V call is TRBV6-5, the J call TRBJ2-3; D gene unclear. Trimming took off 6 bases at V and 4 bases at J, with 5 bases between the two ends. Germline V CDR1 and CDR2: MNHEY, SVGAGI. The CDR3 runs to 11 residues. CDR3 region: CASSLADTQYF. Here the CDR3 DNA reads TGTGCCAGCAGCTTAGCAGATACGCAGTATTTT.

This chain joins TRBV4-1 and TRBJ2-1; 9 bases are a match to TRBD1. The length of the CDR3 is 15 residues. Germline assignment: CDR1 MGHRA and CDR2 YSYEKL. The ends lost 3 bases at V and 3 bases at J; junction bases unmatched: 3. CDR3 region: CASSQGQGLYNEQFF. In DNA form, the CDR3 reads TGCGCCAGCAGCCAGGGACAGGGACTCTACAATGAGCAGTTCTTC.

J is TRBJ1-1 and V is TRBV2; no firm D call. The V and J ends lost 6 bases and 1 base respectively, with 3 bases between them. The CDR3 spans 11 residues. Germline V gives CDR1 SNHLY, CDR2 FYNNEI. The CDR3 nucleotides read TGTGCCAGCAGCCAGAACACTGAAGCTTTCTTT. Translated: CASSQNTEAFF.

The V gene is TRBV19, the J gene TRBJ1-1, with D perhaps TRBD1 (6 bases). Trimming stripped 6 bases from V and 3 bases from J, with 17 bases between. There are 15 residues in the CDR3. CDR1 and CDR2 (germline): LNHDA, SQIVND (reference sequence). CDR3 loop: CASRIGAPGDTEAFF. DNA for the CDR3: TGTGCCAGTAGGATCGGGGCTCCAGGGGACACTGAAGCTTTCTTT.

The CDR3 bases are TGTGCCAGCAGTTACAGGACATGTTGTACTGAAGCTTTCTTT. This encodes CASSYRTCCTEAFF. The V gene is TRBV6-5, the J gene TRBJ1-1, with D possibly being TRBD1 (5 bases). CDR3 length equals 14 residues. Trimming pared 2 bases from V and 5 bases from J, leaving 12 bases between. Germline V lookup: CDR1 MNHEY, CDR2 SVGAGI.

This sequence joins TRBV7-2 and TRBJ2-7; TRBD2 matches 9 bases. CDR1 is SGHTA and CDR2 is FQGNSA in the germline V gene. The CDR3 runs 13 residues. With V trimmed by 6 bases and J by 3 bases, 3 bases remained unmatched. The CDR3 loop is CASRVAGVYEQYF. In DNA, the CDR3 is TGTGCCAGCAGGGTAGCGGGGGTCTACGAGCAGTACTTC.

V gene TRBV7-9 combines with J gene TRBJ2-2, with D uncertain. Germline CDR1 is SEHNR and CDR2 is FQNEAQ (reference sequence). CDR3 length equals 14 residues. Trimming removed 4 bases at V and 0 bases at J, with 6 bases between. The CDR3 DNA reads as TGTGCCAGCAGCTCGACATCGAACACCGGGGAGCTGTTTTTT. Residues: CASSSTSNTGELFF.

The chain uses TRBV7-9 and TRBJ1-4; 10 bases are shared with TRBD1. Germline trimming cut 6 bases from V and 8 bases from J; bases unmatched to any gene: 6. CDR1 SEHNR and CDR2 FQNEAQ come from the germline V gene (reference sequence). The CDR3 spans 14 residues. CDR3 sequence reads: CASSPGTGAEKLFF. For the CDR3, the DNA is TGTGCCAGCAGTCCCGGGACAGGGGCCGAAAAACTGTTTTTT.

This chain connects TRBV6-4 to TRBJ1-5; 9 nucleotides match TRBD1. The CDR3 has 15 residues. Looked up from germline, CDR1 is MRHNA and CDR2 is SNTAGT. With V trimmed by 7 bases and J by 1 base, 5 bases remained unmatched. Written as DNA, the CDR3 is TGTGCCAGCACTGTGGACAGGGGCAGCAATCAGCCCCAGCATTTT. It encodes CASTVDRGSNQPQHF.

The gene calls are TRBV30 and TRBJ2-3; 10 bases are a match to TRBD1. Unmatched junction bases numbered 4, after V lost 2 bases and J lost 2 bases. CDR1 is GTSNPN and CDR2 is SVGIG in the germline V gene (reference sequence). CDR3 length: 15 residues. The chain's CDR3 is CAWSLGTGVTDTQYF. CDR3 nucleotides: TGTGCCTGGAGTCTCGGGACAGGGGTCACAGATACGCAGTATTTT.

V is TRBV10-3 and J is TRBJ2-3; D gene unclear. The germline CDR1 and CDR2 sequences are ENHRY and SYGVKD. There are 13 residues in the CDR3. V lost 0 bases, J lost 4 bases, and 5 bases lay in between. CDR3 region: CAISESTPDTQYF. DNA for the CDR3: TGTGCCATCAGTGAGTCGACTCCAGATACGCAGTATTTT.

The chain is built from TRBV10-3 and TRBJ1-1, with 8 bases fitting TRBD1. Germline CDR1 ENHRY, CDR2 SYGVKD. The junction had 5 bases not matched to a gene; V was cut back by 10 bases and J by 1 base. This CDR3 has 13 residues. This CDR3 is CATGTGPNTEAFF. Written as DNA, the CDR3 is TGTGCCACCGGGACAGGCCCGAACACTGAAGCTTTCTTT.

The sample holds one count of this clone. This chain connects TRBV28 to TRBJ2-2; maybe TRBD2 (6 bases). This CDR3 has 15 amino acids. V lost 5 bases to trimming and J lost 2 bases, with 12 bases between them. Germline-derived CDR1 and CDR2 are MDHEN and SYDVKM. The CDR3 DNA follows: TGTGCCAGCAGTCTACCGGGACTTAACACCGGGGAGCTGTTTTTT. Residues: CASSLPGLNTGELFF.

This clone was observed once. The V and J genes are TRBV9 and TRBJ1-4; D unclear. The CDR3 loop spans 15 amino acids. Germline V CDR1 and CDR2: SGDLS, YYNGEE. Trimming pared 4 bases from V and 7 bases from J, leaving 17 bases between. The CDR3 coding sequence is TGTGCCAGCAGCCCCCGAGGGAATAACGGTGAAAAACTGTTTTTT. Encoded protein: CASSPRGNNGEKLFF.

The chain joins TRBV5-4 to TRBJ2-5, with TRBD2 matching 7 bases. Trimming cost V 0 bases and J 3 bases; bases outside gene matches: 2. Germline V lookup: CDR1 SGHNT, CDR2 YYREEE (reference sequence). There are 14 residues in the CDR3. In DNA form, the CDR3 reads TGTGCCAGCAGCTTGGCTCGGGGGGAAGAGACCCAGTACTTC. Encoded protein: CASSLARGEETQYF.

The chain joins TRBV6-5 to TRBJ1-3; D is undetermined. This CDR3 comprises 13 residues. Germline V lookup: CDR1 MNHEY, CDR2 SVGAGI. Trimming removed 7 bases from V and 2 bases from J, with 9 bases in between. The DNA for the CDR3 is TGTGCCAGCACCCTAAACCCTGGAAACACCATATATTTT. Translation gives CASTLNPGNTIYF.

This clone was picked up one time. The chain combines TRBV5-4 with TRBJ1-1, with 7 positions matching TRBD1. The CDR3 runs 15 residues. CDR1 SGHNT and CDR2 YYREEE come from the germline V gene (reference sequence). V trimming: 5 bases; J trimming: 1 base; junction bases outside the gene matches: 8. The CDR3 DNA reads as TGTGCCAGCAGTCGCCGGGAGGGGGCGAACACTGAAGCTTTCTTT. This encodes CASSRREGANTEAFF.

The chain is built from TRBV11-2 and TRBJ2-2; 12 positions match TRBD2. Germline CDR1 SGHAT, CDR2 FQNNGV. The CDR3 runs to 18 residues. V was pared by 4 bases and J by 1 base, with 7 bases of the junction left unmatched. The CDR3 DNA follows: TGTGCCAGCAGCTCCAGGACTAGCGGGGCCATGAACACCGGGGAGCTGTTTTTT. It yields the protein CASSSRTSGAMNTGELFF. Filled out from reference TRBV11-2 and TRBJ2-2, the complete variable domain reads EAGVAQSPRYKIIEKRQSVAFWCNPISGHATLYWYQQILGQGPKLLIQFQNNGVVDDSQLPKDRFSAERLKGVDSTLKIQPAKLEDSAVYLCASSSRTSGAMNTGELFFGEGSRLTVL.

The V call is TRBV6-6, the J call TRBJ2-7; a possible D gene is TRBD1 (5 bases). Trimming removed 4 bases at V and 0 bases at J, with 13 bases between. The CDR3 runs to 15 residues. Germline V lookup: CDR1 MNHNY, CDR2 SVGAGI (reference sequence). CDR3 DNA sequence: TGTGCCAGCAGTTCGCCACAGGAGAGCTCCTACGAGCAGTACTTC. It is translated as CASSSPQESSYEQYF.